The clone carrying this TCR beta chain was picked up many times. There are 15 residues in the CDR3. Germline values: CDR1 SGHRS, CDR2 YFSETQ. The V gene lost 0 bases and the J gene lost 2 bases, with 10 bases spanning the gap. The data were taken from a study of identical twins. TCRdb processed the 5' RACE reads anew with MiXCR; each CDR3 protein has one entry. Among around 1.7 million distinct CDR3 sequences listed, less than 35% were seen once. The chain couples TRBV5-1 to TRBJ2-3; D remains ambiguous. The specimen was cord blood. This clonotype originated in a newborn girl in good health. CDR3 sequence: CASSLAGVDTDTQYF. The CDR3 DNA reads TGCGCCAGCAGCTTGGCAGGCGTGGACACAGATACGCAGTATTTT.